These T cell receptor beta chains were read from a single sample in a study of circulating and synovial CD4+ cells in juvenile arthritis. Here immunoSEQ multiplex PCR was the method, and the copy in TCRdb shows in-frame clones only, minus some. The sample has about 33,000 clones, about 95% seen once; the top ten hold about 0.66%. Sequenced: CD4+ T cells from blood. Source of these receptors: a human donor with juvenile idiopathic arthritis. The CDR3 runs from the conserved cysteine through the conserved F or W. The order of the fields is V gene, D gene, J gene, CDR3 DNA, CDR3 protein. A D gene is named only where the DNA matches it firmly.

TRBV19,.,TRBJ1-2,TGTGCCAGTAGTATAGAAAATACGGGCTATGGCTACACCTTC,CASSIENTGYGYTF
TRBV6-5,TRBD2,TRBJ2-5,TGTGCCAGCAGTTACTCCGCTAGCGGGAGGCAGACCCAGTACTTC,CASSYSASGRQTQYF
TRBV7-8,.,TRBJ1-5,TGTGCCAGCAGCTTGGAGAGATTGAGGGTGAGACAGCCCCAGCATTTT,CASSLERLRVRQPQHF
TRBV11-1,.,TRBJ2-1,TGTGCCAGCAGCCTTAGGACAGCCTCCTACAATGAGCAGTTCTTC,CASSLRTASYNEQFF
TRBV7-2,.,TRBJ1-6,TGTGCCAGCAGCTTATTTGGCAGCAAGGGGTCCTATAATTCCCCCCTCCACTTT,CASSLFGSKGSYNSPLHF
TRBV7-3,TRBD2,TRBJ2-3,TGTGCCAGCAGCTTATCAGGGACTAGCGGGACAGATACGCAGTATTTT,CASSLSGTSGTDTQYF
TRBV5-1,.,TRBJ1-2,TGCGCCAGCAGATTGACATCCTCTAACTATGGCTACACCTTC,CASRLTSSNYGYTF
TRBV9,.,TRBJ2-7,TGTGCCAGCGGTCGTGGGCTTTCCTACGAGCAGTACTTC,CASGRGLSYEQYF
TRBV2,.,TRBJ2-1,TGTGCCAGCGCGGCAGAAAATGAGCAGTTCTTC,CASAAENEQFF
TRBV5-6,TRBD1,TRBJ2-3,TGTGCCAGCAGGGAGGCCGGGACAGGGGGAAGAACAGATACGCAGTATTTT,CASREAGTGGRTDTQYF
TRBV5-8,TRBD1,TRBJ1-1,TGTGCCAGCAGCTTGTGGGGACAGGGGGCGGGGAACACTGAAGCTTTCTTT,CASSLWGQGAGNTEAFF
TRBV9,TRBD1,TRBJ2-5,TGTGCCAGCAGCCCTACTTTGGACAGGGTGGAGACCCAGTACTTC,CASSPTLDRVETQYF